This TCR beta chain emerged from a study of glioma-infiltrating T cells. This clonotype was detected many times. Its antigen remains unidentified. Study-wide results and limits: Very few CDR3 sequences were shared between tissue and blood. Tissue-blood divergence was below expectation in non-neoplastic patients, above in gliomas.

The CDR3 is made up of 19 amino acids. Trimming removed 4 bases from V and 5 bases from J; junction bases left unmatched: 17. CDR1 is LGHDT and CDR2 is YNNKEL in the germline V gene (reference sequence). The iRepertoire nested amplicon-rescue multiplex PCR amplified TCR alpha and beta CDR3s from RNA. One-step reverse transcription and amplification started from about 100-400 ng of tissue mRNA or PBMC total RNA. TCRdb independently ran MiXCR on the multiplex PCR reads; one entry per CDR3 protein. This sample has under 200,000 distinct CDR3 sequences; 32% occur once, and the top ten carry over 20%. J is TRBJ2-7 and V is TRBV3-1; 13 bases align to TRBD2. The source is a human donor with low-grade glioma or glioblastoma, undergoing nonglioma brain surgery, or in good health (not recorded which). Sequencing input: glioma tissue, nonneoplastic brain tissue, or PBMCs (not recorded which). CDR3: CASSPRSWTSGSSRNEQYF. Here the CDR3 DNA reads TGTGCCAGCAGCCCCCGGAGCTGGACTAGCGGGAGTTCTCGCAACGAGCAGTACTTC.